The sequence of this T cell receptor beta chain was determined in a study of T cell responses to AZD1222 COVID-19 vaccine. Study findings and constraints: It was only after the peak T cell response that any repertoires were sampled.

Measured with immunoSEQ multiplex PCR; TCRdb has only the in-frame clones, and not every one. The sample lists 110,000 to 150,000 clones, 93% occurring once. Turning to this clone: Its target is not known.

The CDR3 sequence is 15 residues long. Between the trimmed V and J ends, which lost 3 bases and 3 bases, there was a span of 12 bases. Germline V gene sequence: CDR1 MNHEY, CDR2 SMNVEV (reference sequence). This clonotype was sampled from an adult in good health. Source: peripheral blood, taken on day 0 of AZD1222 vaccination. The V gene is TRBV27, the J gene TRBJ2-1; no clear D. In DNA form, the CDR3 reads TGTGCCAGCAGTTTCGGCTACAAAGACTACAATGAGCAGTTCTTC. It encodes CASSFGYKDYNEQFF.